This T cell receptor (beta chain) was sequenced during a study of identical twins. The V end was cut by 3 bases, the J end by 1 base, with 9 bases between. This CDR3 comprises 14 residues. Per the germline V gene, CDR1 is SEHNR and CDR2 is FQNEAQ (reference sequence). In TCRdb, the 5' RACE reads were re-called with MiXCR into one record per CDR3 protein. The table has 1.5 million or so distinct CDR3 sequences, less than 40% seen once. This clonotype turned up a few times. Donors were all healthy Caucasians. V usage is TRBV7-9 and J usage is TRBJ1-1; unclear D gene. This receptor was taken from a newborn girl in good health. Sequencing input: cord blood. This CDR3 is CASSFILQNTEAFF. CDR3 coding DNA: TGTGCCAGCAGCTTCATTCTCCAGAACACTGAAGCTTTCTTT.